This paragraph reports one T cell receptor (beta chain). Its antigen is undetermined. CDR1 and CDR2 from the germline V gene are KGHSH and LQKENI. The CDR3 runs to 15 residues. V shed 3 bases, J shed 5 bases, and the junction held 5 bases outside the gene matches. The data originate from a study of shared clonotypes between healthy human individuals. General study results and limits: Between four donors, naive CD4 clonotypes were shared at a level of around 5.2%.

Data came from immunoSEQ multiplex PCR; TCRdb stores just in-frame clones and leaves some out. The sample contains some 650,000 clones, roughly 97% of which appear only once. Sample: naive CD4+ T cells sorted from blood. Subset: CD45RA+ positively selected. The TCR originated in a woman in her 30s in good health. The chain has TRBV18 and TRBJ2-1, with 9 bases aligning to TRBD2. The CDR3 protein is CASSPASGDHNEQFF. In DNA form, the CDR3 reads TGTGCCAGCTCACCCGCTAGCGGGGACCACAATGAGCAGTTCTTC.